The text below deals with one T cell receptor beta chain. The antigen it recognizes is unknown. This may be a read error: a much more frequent sequence differs by one nucleotide. This specimen comes from a study of molecular identifiers for immune sequencing clone quantification (dated by TCRdb to the late 2010s). For the wider study: For a replicate experiment, RNA from around 20,000 or 100,000 naive CD8 T cells was divided into five aliquots, of which four were sequenced. This methods study used CD8 T cells to benchmark TCR RNA copy counting and molecular-identifier clustering-based TCR repertoire sequencing (MIDCIRS). Paper-wide results and their limitations: Identical TCR molecules sharing a barcode could cause highly expanded clone sizes to be underestimated. When barcode sub-clustering was left out, chimeric consensus sequences inflated TCR diversity, with chimeras reaching as high as 47%. The naive libraries included spiked-in Jurkat TCR RNA (about ten copies' worth), and this RNA is not part of the donor repertoire. Spiked-in Jurkat TCR RNA equal to a single cell's worth was reported to be detectable even within 1,100,000 naive CD8 T cells. In CMV-specific effector cells, over 97% of molecules were held by clones above 20 RNA copies, whereas under 1% of molecules were held by such clones in naive cells. Modeling estimated about 3.3 recovered TCR RNA copies per cell, compared with about ten by digital PCR, which implies roughly 30% capture efficiency.

Libraries were made using PCR. The instrument was a NextSeq 500. Preparation of bulk TCR libraries followed a previously described approach, with the TCR primers listed in Table S5. Total RNA was purified with the Qiagen AllPrep DNA/RNA kit. Before any analysis, reads coming from multiple sequencing runs of the same library were combined into one pool. The study's own analysis went as follows. Reads were retained only if the reads had an exact TCR constant sequence, and the retained reads were trimmed to 150 nt and grouped according to their 12-nt molecular barcodes. Reads within each barcode group were sub-clustered using a 15% Levenshtein threshold, and quality-weighted consensus sequences were constructed for each RNA molecule. Non-functional sequences were filtered out, along with any lower-count sequence sitting one edit away from another sequence. Barcode sub-clusters with fewer than 20% of the maximum read count were removed, based on fitting two negative binomial distributions. TCRdb trimmed public reads at Q25 via fastp, called clones via MiXCR and kept in-frame beta chains. Rows with a matching CDR3 protein are joined into one entry that keeps the most common DNA and genes. What appears here as the V and J calls and clone size reflects TCRdb's work, not the paper's. This sample gives about half a million distinct CDR3 sequences in total; around 23% of them show up just once. The ten largest clones take up 0.7% to 0.9% of the sample.

CDR1 and CDR2 are read off the germline V gene as MNHEY and SVGAGI. V is trimmed back by 2 bases and J by 7 bases, and the junction contains 6 bases that no gene match accounts for. From the cysteine through the phenylalanine, the CDR3 covers 14 amino acids. Of all the DNA, just the CDR3 is kept, 42 bases in frame from base 1. Libraries of naive CD8 T cells were built from anywhere between roughly 17,000 and 1,100,000 sorted cells, with 10%, 30% or 50% of the purified RNA used. Naive CD8 T cells were FACS-sorted as CD8+CD4-CCR7+CD45RA+ on a BD FACSAria II into RLT Plus buffer. Roughly ten TCR copies' worth of Jurkat RNA were spiked into about 20,000-1,000,000 naive CD8 T cell samples to test detection sensitivity. CD8 T cells were enriched with RosetteSep CD8+ T Cell Enrichment Cocktail and Ficoll-Paque, followed by ACK red cell lysis.

The chain links TRBV6-5 with TRBJ1-2; 8 central bases correspond to TRBD1. Sequencing used naive CD8+ T cells from blood, with Jurkat cell RNA spiked in. In the paper's terms, the cell subset or site label means: FACS-sorted CD8+CD4-CCR7+CD45RA+ naive T cells. The sequence came from a human donor in good health. Some libraries in this study had Jurkat cell RNA spiked in. CDR3 loop: CASSYAGGSCGYTF. The nucleotides are TGTGCCAGCAGTTACGCAGGGGGCAGCTGTGGCTACACCTTC.